One sample yielded the 3 T cell receptor beta chains listed below, sequenced in a study of cytomegalovirus exposure and HLA in healthy donors. A multiplex PCR was run with 60 Vbeta primers and 13 Jbeta primers. Clones were read by immunoSEQ multiplex PCR, and TCRdb kept only the in-frame ones, dropping some. In the table there are roughly 150,000 clones, about three quarters of which are singletons. Sequenced material: PBMCs. These receptor sequences come from a man younger than 35 in good health and CMV-seropositive.

The rearrangement links TRBV6-5 to TRBJ1-1, with D uncertain. From germline, CDR1 is MNHEY and CDR2 SVGAGI. The CDR3 covers 12 residues. Trimming removed 6 bases at V and 5 bases at J, with 10 bases between. The CDR3 sequence: CASSRDETEAFF. The CDR3 DNA follows: TGTGCCAGCAGCCGCGATGAAACTGAAGCTTTCTTT.

The CDR3 sequence is CASSLVMRGSYNEQFF. DNA of the CDR3: TGCGCCAGCAGCTTGGTGATGCGGGGTTCCTACAATGAGCAGTTCTTC. The chain combines TRBV5-1 with TRBJ2-1, with TRBD2 as a possible D gene (6 bases). The CDR3 has 16 amino acids. Trimming cost V 0 bases and J 1 base, with 11 bases left between them. Per the germline V gene, CDR1 is SGHRS and CDR2 is YFSETQ.

The rearrangement uses TRBV30 and TRBJ2-5; D unclear. Germline loops: CDR1 GTSNPN, CDR2 SVGIG (reference sequence). The CDR3 runs to 13 residues. Trimming pared 2 bases from V and 0 bases from J, leaving 7 bases between. CDR3 residues: CAWSFWHQETQYF. The CDR3 coding sequence is TGTGCCTGGAGTTTTTGGCACCAAGAGACCCAGTACTTC.